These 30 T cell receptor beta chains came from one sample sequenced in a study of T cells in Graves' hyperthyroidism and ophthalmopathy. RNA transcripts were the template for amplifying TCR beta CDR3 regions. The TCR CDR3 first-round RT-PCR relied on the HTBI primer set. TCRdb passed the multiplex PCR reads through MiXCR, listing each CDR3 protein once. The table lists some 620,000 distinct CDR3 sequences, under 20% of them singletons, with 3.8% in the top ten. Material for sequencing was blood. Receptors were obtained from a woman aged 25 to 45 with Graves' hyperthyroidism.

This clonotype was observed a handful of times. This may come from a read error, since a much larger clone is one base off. The DNA for the CDR3 is TGTGCCAGCAAACTAGCGGGAGCTGGGTACGAGCAGTTCTTC. This translates into CASKLAGAGYEQFF. The chain has TRBV28 and TRBJ2-1; 11 positions agree with TRBD2. V shed 7 bases and J 10 bases; nucleotides not matched to a gene: 9. The germline CDR1 and CDR2 sequences are MDHEN and SYDVKM. The CDR3 consists of 14 residues.

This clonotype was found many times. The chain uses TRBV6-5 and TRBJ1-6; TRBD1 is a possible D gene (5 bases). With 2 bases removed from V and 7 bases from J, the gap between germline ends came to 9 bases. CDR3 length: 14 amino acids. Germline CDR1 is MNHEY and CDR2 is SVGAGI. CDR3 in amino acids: CASSYVGRNSPLHF. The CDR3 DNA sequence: TGTGCCAGCAGTTACGTGGGGCGAAATTCACCCCTCCACTTT.

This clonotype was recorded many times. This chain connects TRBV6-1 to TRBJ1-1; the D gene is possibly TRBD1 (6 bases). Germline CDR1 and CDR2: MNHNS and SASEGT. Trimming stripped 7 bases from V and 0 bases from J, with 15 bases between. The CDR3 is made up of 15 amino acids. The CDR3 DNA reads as TGTGCCAGCACGGGGGGGGGCGACCTGAACACTGAAGCTTTCTTT. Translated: CASTGGGDLNTEAFF.

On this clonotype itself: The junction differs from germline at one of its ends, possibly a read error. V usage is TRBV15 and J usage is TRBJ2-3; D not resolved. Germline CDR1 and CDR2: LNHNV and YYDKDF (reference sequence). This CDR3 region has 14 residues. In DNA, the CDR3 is TGTACCACCAGCAGAGATATCGGAACAGATACGCAGTATTTT. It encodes CTTSRDIGTDTQYF.

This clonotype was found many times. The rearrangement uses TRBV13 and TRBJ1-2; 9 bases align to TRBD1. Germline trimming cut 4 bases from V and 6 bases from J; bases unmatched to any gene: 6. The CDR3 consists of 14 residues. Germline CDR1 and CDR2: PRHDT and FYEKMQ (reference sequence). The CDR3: CASSYGQGRHGYTF. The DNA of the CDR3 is TGTGCCAGCAGCTACGGACAGGGGAGGCATGGCTACACCTTC.

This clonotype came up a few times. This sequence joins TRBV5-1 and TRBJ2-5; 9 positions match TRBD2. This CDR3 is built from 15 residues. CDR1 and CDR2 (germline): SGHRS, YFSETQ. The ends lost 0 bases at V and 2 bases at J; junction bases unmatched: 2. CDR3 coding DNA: TGCGCCAGCAGCTTGGAGCTAGCGGGACAAGAGACCCAGTACTTC. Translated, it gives CASSLELAGQETQYF.

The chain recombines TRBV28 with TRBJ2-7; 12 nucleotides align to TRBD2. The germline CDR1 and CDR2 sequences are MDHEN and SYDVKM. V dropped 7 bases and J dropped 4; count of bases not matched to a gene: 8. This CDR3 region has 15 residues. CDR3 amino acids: CASKVLAGGEYEQYF. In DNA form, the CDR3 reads TGTGCCAGCAAGGTTCTAGCGGGAGGGGAATACGAGCAGTACTTC. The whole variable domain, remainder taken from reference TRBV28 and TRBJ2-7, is DVKVTQSSRYLVKRTGEKVFLECVQDMDHENMFWYRQDPGLGLRLIYFSYDVKMKEKGDIPEGYSVSREKKERFSLILESASTNQTSMYLCASKVLAGGEYEQYFGPGTRLTVT.

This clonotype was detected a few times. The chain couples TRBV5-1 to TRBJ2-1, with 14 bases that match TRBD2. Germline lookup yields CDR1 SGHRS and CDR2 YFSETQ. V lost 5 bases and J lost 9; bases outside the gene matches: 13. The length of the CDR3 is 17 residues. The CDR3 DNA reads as TGCGCCAGCAGGAATTATATCGGGACTAGCGGGAGTATTGAGCAGTTCTTC. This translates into CASRNYIGTSGSIEQFF.

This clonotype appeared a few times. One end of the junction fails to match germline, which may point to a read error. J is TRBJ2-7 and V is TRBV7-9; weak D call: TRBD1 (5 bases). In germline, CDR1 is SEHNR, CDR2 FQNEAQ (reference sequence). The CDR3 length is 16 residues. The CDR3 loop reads CASGLRPGRNSYEQYF. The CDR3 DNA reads TGTGCCAGCGGCTTACGCCCAGGGCGGAACTCCTACGAGCAGTACTTC.

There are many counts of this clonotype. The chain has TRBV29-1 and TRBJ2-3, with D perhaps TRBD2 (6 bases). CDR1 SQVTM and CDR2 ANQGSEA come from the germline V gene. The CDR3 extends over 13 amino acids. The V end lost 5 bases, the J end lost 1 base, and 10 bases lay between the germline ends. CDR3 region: CSVPGGGTDTQYF. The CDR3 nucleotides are TGCAGCGTTCCGGGCGGGGGCACAGATACGCAGTATTTT.

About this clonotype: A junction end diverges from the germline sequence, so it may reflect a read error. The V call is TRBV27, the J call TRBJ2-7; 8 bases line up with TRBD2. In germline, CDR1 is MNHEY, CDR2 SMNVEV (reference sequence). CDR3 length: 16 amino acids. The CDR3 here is CASRPGGDETSYVQYF. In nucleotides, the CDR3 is TGTGCCAGCAGGCCGGGGGGGGACGAAACCTCCTACGTGCAGTACTTC.

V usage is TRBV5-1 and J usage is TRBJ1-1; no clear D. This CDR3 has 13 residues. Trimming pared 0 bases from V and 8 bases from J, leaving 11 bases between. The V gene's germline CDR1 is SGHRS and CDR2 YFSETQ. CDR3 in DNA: TGCGCCAGCAGCTTGGCCCCGACGGCCGAAGCTTTCTTT. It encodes CASSLAPTAEAFF.

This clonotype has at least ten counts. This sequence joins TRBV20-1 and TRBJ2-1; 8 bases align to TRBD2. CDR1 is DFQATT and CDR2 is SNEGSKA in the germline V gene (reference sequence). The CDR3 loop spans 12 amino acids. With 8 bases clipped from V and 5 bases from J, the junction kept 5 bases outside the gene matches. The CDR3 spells CSTSGGHNEQFF. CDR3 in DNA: TGCAGTACAAGCGGGGGTCACAATGAGCAGTTCTTC.

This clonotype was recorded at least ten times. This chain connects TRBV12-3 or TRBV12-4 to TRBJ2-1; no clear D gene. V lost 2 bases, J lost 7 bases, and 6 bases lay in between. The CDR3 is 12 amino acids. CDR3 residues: CASSLFGNEQFF. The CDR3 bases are TGTGCCAGCAGTTTATTCGGGAATGAGCAGTTCTTC.

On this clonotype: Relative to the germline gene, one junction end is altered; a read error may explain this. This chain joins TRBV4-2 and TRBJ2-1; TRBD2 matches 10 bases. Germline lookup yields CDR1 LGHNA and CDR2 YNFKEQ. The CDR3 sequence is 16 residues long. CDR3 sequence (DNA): TGTGCCAGCAGCCAAGAACCAGCGGGAGGGCCGAATGAGCAGTCCTTC. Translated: CASSQEPAGGPNEQSF.

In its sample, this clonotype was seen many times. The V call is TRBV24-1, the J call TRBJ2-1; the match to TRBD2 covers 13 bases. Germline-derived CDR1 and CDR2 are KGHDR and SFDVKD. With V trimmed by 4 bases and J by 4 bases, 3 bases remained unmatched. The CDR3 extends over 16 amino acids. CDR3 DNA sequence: TGTGCCACCAGTGACCGGGGACTAGCGGGATACAATGAGCAGTTCTTC. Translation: CATSDRGLAGYNEQFF.

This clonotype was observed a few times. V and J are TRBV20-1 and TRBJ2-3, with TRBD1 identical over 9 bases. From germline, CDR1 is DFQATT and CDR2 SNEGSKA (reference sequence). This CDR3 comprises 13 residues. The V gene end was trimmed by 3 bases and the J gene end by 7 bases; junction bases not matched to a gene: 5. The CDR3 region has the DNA TGCAGTGCTAGGGACAGGGGATCGAATACGCAGTATTTT. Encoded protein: CSARDRGSNTQYF.

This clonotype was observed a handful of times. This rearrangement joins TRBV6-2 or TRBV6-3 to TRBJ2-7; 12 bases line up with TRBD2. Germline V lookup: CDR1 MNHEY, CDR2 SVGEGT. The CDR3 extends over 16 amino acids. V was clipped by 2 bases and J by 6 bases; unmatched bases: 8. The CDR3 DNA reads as TGTGCCAGCAGTTACGGGTCTAGCGGGAGGGCCTCCGAGCAGTACTTC. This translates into CASSYGSSGRASEQYF.

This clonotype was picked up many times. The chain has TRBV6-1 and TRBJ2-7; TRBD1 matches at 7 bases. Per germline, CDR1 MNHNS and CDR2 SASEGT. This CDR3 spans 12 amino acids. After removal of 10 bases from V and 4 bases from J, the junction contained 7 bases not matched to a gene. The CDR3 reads CATALGQYEQYF. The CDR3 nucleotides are TGTGCCACTGCATTGGGACAGTACGAGCAGTACTTC.

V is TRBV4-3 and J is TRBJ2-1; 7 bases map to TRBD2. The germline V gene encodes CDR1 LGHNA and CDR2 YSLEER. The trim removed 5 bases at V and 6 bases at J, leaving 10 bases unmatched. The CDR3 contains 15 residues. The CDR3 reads CASSFGAGDGNEQFF. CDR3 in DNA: TGCGCCAGCAGCTTCGGGGCGGGAGATGGCAATGAGCAGTTCTTC.

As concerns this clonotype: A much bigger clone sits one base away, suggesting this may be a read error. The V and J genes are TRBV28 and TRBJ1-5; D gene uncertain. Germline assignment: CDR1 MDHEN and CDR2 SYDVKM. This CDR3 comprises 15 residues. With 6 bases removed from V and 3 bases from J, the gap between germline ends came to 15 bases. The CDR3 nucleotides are TGTGCCAGCAGCCCCACTAGGAAAGCCAATCAGCCCCAGCATTTT. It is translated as CASSPTRKANQPQHF.

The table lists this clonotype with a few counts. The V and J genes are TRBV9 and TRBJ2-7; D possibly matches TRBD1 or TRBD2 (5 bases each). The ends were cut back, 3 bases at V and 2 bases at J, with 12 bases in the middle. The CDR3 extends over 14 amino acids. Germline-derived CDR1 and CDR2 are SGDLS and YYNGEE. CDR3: CASSADTGPYEQYF. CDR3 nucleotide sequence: TGTGCCAGCAGCGCTGATACGGGGCCCTACGAGCAGTACTTC.

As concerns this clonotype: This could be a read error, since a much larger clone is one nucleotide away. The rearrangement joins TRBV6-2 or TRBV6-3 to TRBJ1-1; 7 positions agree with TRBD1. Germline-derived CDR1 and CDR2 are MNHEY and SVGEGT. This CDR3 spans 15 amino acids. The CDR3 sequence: CASSSRQGRNIEAFF. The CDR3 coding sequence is TGTGCCAGCAGTTCGAGACAGGGTAGGAACATTGAAGCTTTCTTT.

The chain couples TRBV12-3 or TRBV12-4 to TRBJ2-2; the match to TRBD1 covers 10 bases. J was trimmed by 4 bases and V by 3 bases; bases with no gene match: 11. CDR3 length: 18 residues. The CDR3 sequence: CASSFYLDRGLGTGELFF. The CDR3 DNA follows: TGTGCCAGCAGTTTTTATTTGGACAGGGGGTTGGGCACCGGGGAGCTGTTTTTT.

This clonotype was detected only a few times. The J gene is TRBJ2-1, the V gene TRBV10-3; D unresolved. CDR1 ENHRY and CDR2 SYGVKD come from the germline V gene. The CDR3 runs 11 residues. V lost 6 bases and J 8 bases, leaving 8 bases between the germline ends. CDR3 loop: CAISERDEQFF. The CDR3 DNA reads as TGTGCCATCAGCGAAAGGGATGAGCAGTTCTTC.

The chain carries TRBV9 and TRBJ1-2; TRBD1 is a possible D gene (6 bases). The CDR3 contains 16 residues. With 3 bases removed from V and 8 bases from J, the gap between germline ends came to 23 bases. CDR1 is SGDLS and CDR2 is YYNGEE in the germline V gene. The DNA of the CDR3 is TGTGCCAGCAGCGCCCTCGACGTAGGGGGAGGGAGCGGCTACACCTTC. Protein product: CASSALDVGGGSGYTF.

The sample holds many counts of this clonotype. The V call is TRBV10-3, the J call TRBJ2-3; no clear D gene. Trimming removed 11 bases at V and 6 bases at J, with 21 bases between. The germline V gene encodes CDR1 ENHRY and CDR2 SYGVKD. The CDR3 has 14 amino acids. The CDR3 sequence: CAAQAATTSDTQYF. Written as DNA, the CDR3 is TGTGCCGCTCAAGCTGCCACTACCTCGGATACGCAGTATTTT.

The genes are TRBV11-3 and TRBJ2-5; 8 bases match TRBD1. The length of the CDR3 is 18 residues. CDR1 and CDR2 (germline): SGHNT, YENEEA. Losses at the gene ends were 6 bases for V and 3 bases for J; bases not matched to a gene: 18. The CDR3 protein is CASRPRAGTGSGKETQYF. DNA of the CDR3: TGTGCCAGCAGACCAAGAGCCGGGACAGGCAGTGGAAAAGAGACCCAGTACTTC.

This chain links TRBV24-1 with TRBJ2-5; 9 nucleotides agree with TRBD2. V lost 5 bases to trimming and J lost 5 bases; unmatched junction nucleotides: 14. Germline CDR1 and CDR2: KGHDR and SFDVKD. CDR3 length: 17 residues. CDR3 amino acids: CATSVGLAGIVLETQYF. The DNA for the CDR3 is TGTGCCACCAGTGTTGGTCTAGCGGGAATTGTCTTGGAGACCCAGTACTTC.

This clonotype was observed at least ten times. The CDR3 DNA sequence: TGTGCCAGCAGTGAAACCCCGGGGAATTCACCCCTCCACTTT. Translated, it gives CASSETPGNSPLHF. The rearrangement links TRBV2 to TRBJ1-6; D call uncertain. The germline V gene has CDR1 SNHLY and CDR2 FYNNEI. Trimming cost V 2 bases and J 7 bases, with 9 bases left between them. CDR3 length: 14 residues.